The source of this TCR beta chain is a study of blood T cell repertoires in COVID-19. CDR1 and CDR2 from the germline V gene are LGHDT and YNNKEL (reference sequence). The CDR3 runs to 16 residues. V was trimmed by 4 bases and J by 7 bases, leaving 23 bases between them. Clones were read by immunoSEQ multiplex PCR, and TCRdb kept only the in-frame ones, dropping some. This sample carries 250,000 to 300,000 clones, approximately 86% of them seen once, and the ten largest clones take 3.5% to 4%. The sequenced material came from peripheral blood. V usage is TRBV3-1 (or the pseudogene TRBV3-2) and J usage is TRBJ2-7; maybe TRBD2 (7 bases). This TCR was sampled from a man aged 18-30 years with active or convalescent COVID-19. The CDR3 DNA reads TGTGCCAGCAGCCGGAGGGGGGGAGGTGCTTTAGGGGAGCAGTACTTC. Its protein is CASSRRGGGALGEQYF.